This entry features one T cell receptor beta chain sequence. Original methodology: The authors estimated nucleated cell counts from reference gene primer amplification. Clones were sequenced by immunoSEQ multiplex PCR, and TCRdb holds only the in-frame ones, with some missing. The V and J calls and clone size were taken over from that table, and D and trimming were inferred from the DNA. The table lists 140,000 or so clones, approximately 90% of them singletons. This sample was taken from a study of blood T cell repertoires in COVID-19. Trimming cost V 5 bases and J 3 bases; bases outside gene matches: 3. This CDR3 is built from 13 residues. Germline V gives CDR1 SNHLY, CDR2 FYNNEI.

The chain employs TRBV2 and TRBJ1-1; 7 nucleotides match TRBD1. The sequence was collected from a woman older than 75 with acute or convalescent COVID-19. The sample was peripheral blood. As DNA, the CDR3 is TGTGCCAGCAGTACAGGGGCGGACACTGAAGCTTTCTTT. It yields the protein CASSTGADTEAFF.